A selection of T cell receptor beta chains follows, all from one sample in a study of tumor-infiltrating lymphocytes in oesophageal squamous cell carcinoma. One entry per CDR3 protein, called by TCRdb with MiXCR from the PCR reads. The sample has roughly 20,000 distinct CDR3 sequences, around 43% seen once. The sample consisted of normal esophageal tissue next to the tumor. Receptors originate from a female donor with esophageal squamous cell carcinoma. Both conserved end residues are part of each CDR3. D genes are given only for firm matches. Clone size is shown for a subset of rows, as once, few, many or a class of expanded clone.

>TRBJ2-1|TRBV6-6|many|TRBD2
CASSYSIAGGLDEQFF
TGTGCCAGCAGTTACTCGATAGCGGGGGGGTTGGATGAGCAGTTCTTC
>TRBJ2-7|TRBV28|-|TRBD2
CASSFKAGGLSYEQYF
TGTGCCAGCAGTTTTAAAGCGGGAGGCCTCTCCTACGAGCAGTACTTC
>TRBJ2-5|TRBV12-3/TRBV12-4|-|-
CASSLVSPVEQETQYF
TGTGCCAGCAGTTTAGTTTCCCCTGTAGAACAAGAGACCCAGTACTTC
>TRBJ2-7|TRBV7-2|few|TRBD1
CASSFLGQGTYEQYF
TGTGCCAGCAGCTTTCTTGGACAGGGGACCTACGAGCAGTACTTC
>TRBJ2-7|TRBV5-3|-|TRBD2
CASRRLAGNYNEQYF
TGTGCCAGCAGAAGACTAGCGGGGAACTACAATGAGCAGTACTTC
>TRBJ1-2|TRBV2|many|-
CASSDEFNGYTF
TGTGCCAGCAGTGATGAGTTTAATGGCTACACCTTC
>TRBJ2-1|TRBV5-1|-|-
CASSPLGGGGNEQFF
TGCGCCAGCAGCCCCTTAGGTGGAGGGGGTAATGAGCAGTTCTTC
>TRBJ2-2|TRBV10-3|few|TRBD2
CAIGSGRESTGELFF
TGTGCCATCGGTAGCGGGAGGGAAAGCACCGGGGAGCTGTTTTTT
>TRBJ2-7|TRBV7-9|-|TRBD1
CASSFSGTGYEQYF
TGTGCCAGCAGCTTTTCAGGGACAGGCTACGAGCAGTACTTC
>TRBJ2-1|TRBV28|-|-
CASRPQTSGTYNEQFF
TGTGCCAGCAGGCCTCAAACTAGTGGAACCTACAATGAGCAGTTCTTC
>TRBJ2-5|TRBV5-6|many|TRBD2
CASSLLAGRGGTQYF
TGTGCCAGCAGCCTACTAGCGGGAAGAGGGGGGACCCAGTACTTC
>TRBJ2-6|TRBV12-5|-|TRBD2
CASGSLSGTEQLF
TGTGCTAGTGGTTCTCTTAGCGGGACGGAGCAGCTCTTC
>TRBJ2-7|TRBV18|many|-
CASSPTGTSYEQYF
TGTGCCAGCTCACCAACCGGGACCTCCTACGAGCAGTACTTC
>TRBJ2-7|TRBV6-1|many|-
CASGRPAPNLYEQYF
TGTGCCAGCGGTCGACCAGCTCCTAACCTATACGAGCAGTACTTC
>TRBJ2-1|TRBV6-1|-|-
CASSDEGYYNEQFF
TGTGCCAGCAGTGATGAGGGATACTACAATGAGCAGTTCTTC
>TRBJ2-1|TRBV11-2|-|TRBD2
CASSPGREGEQFF
TGTGCCAGCAGCCCGGGGCGGGAGGGAGAGCAGTTCTTC
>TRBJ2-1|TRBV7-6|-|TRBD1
CASSSDRESGYNEQFF
TGTGCCAGCAGCTCGGACAGGGAATCTGGCTACAATGAGCAGTTCTTC
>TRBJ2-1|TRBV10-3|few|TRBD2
CASQLAGVYNEQFF
TGTGCCTCCCAGTTGGCGGGGGTATACAATGAGCAGTTCTTC
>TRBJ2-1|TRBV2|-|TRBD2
CASSTSGINNEQFF
TGTGCCAGCAGCACTAGCGGGATTAACAATGAGCAGTTCTTC
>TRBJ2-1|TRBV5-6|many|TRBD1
CASSLWDRTYNEQFF
TGTGCCAGCAGCTTATGGGACAGGACTTACAATGAGCAGTTCTTC
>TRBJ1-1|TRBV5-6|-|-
CASSLVGLMNTEAFF
TGTGCCAGCAGCTTGGTGGGTCTAATGAACACTGAAGCTTTCTTT
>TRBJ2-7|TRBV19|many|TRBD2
CASSIGGLGAYEQYF
TGTGCCAGTAGTATTGGGGGACTAGGAGCCTACGAGCAGTACTTC
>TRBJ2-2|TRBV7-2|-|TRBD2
CASSLDLAGMSGELFF
TGTGCCAGCAGCTTAGACCTAGCGGGAATGTCCGGGGAGCTGTTTTTT
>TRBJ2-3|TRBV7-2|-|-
CASLPQVGDTQYF
TGTGCCAGCCTACCCCAAGTTGGAGATACGCAGTATTTT
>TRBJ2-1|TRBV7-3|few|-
CASSLRALQGGNEQFF
TGTGCCAGCAGCTTACGGGCCCTCCAGGGAGGCAATGAGCAGTTCTTC
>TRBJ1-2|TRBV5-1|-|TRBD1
CASSSRSMTGGYTF
TGCGCCAGCAGCTCGCGTAGTATGACAGGGGGCTACACCTTC
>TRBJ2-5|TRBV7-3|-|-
CASSPGWGETQYF
TGTGCCAGCAGCCCGGGGTGGGGAGAGACCCAGTACTTC
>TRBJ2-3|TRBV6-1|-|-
CASSRGTLVITDTQYF
TGTGCCAGCAGTAGGGGGACCTTGGTTATCACAGATACGCAGTATTTT
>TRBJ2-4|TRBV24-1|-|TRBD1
CATSDPGQGLIQYF
TGTGCCACCAGTGATCCGGGACAGGGACTCATTCAGTACTTC